This T cell receptor beta chain was captured by sequencing in a study of healthy donors' naive CD4 and CD8 T cells (dated by TCRdb to 2015 to 2017). Context from the whole study: Donors were selected to cover three age groups (20-25, 40-50 and 60-70 years, roughly six each), with a mean age of roughly 47, and half of the donors were female. For TCR alpha, a new primer set covering all functional IMGT alpha gene variants was designed, and the rest of the protocol matched the beta-chain workflow. The donors were HLA-typed by sequencing at HLA-A, -B, -C, -DRB1, -DQB1 and -DPB1, using the SBTexcellerator protocol, an ABI3130xl analyzer and SBTengine software. Peripheral blood mononuclear cells were obtained from 15 to 20 unrelated, healthy individuals. To check how TCR variation relates to lineage commitment, the researchers sequenced rearranged TCR alpha and beta chains taken from naive CD4+ and CD8+ T cells.

Comment on this clonotype: The clone's antigen remains unknown. No quality values exist for individual bases; no much larger clone is one base distant.

Broad study findings and their caveats: Bias between naive CD4+ and CD8+ cells was reportedly observed for most V and J gene segments, consistently across donors and independently of HLA genotype. Taken together, V genes, J genes and CDR3 charge appeared to account for 10% to 15% of the variance in CD4/CD8 propensity, acting in a largely additive way. In both chains, CD4+ lineage was associated with a positively charged CDR3 and CD8+ lineage with a negatively charged CDR3. Possible repertoire bias arising from homeostatic proliferation of naive T cells was not directly addressed. Alpha and beta chains were sequenced in bulk and could not be paired, so combined chain effects were not evaluated.

Reads for this sample came from a 454 GS FLX Titanium. TCR libraries were built from around 450 ng of total RNA with a previously published linear amplification protocol. The sequencing itself ran on the Roche/454 Genome Sequencer using Titanium chemistry. As for how the authors treated the data: From about 5 of the healthy donors, 70,000 to 85,000 rearranged TCR alpha transcripts were sequenced. Duplicate transcripts were removed, and each unique TCR clonotype was defined by its CDR3 junction following IMGT nomenclature. CD4 versus CD8 status was modeled on V and J genes by logistic regression in R 2.13.0, with adjustment for donor effects and Bonferroni correction for multiple testing. TCRdb passed the public sequencing reads through fastp at Q25 and MiXCR, retaining productive beta sequences. For every CDR3 protein sequence, its rows merge into one entry that carries the most common genes and DNA. For this entry, the V and J calls and clone size follow TCRdb and not the study's own pipeline. In all, the sample holds approximately 200,000 distinct CDR3 sequences, and about 74% of those were seen once. The ten biggest clones cover 2% to 2.5% of the sample.

Cells with a CD4+CD8-CD45RO-CD45RA+ profile were isolated by FACS and defined as naive CD4+ T cells, and those with a CD8+CD4-CD45RA+CD27bright profile were defined as naive CD8+ T cells. Sorting used antibodies against CD4 (RPA-T4), CD8 (SK1), CD27 (O323), CD45RA (HI100) and CD45RO (UCHL1). The CDR3 runs 14 amino acids, cysteine and phenylalanine included. Only the CDR3 region is kept as DNA, spanning 42 bases read in frame from base 1. Sequences SQVTM (CDR1) and ANQGSEA (CDR2) are obtained from the germline V gene. Here V drops 4 bases and J drops 2 bases, and the junction holds 2 bases not matched to any gene.

The chain is encoded by TRBV29-1 joined to TRBJ2-3; a stretch of 11 junction bases matches TRBD2. This clonotype originated in a pool of human donors in good health; the sample pools cells from several healthy donors. Material: naive CD4+ and CD8+ T cells sorted from blood, pooled from several donors. In the paper's terms, the cell subset or site label means: FACS-sorted naive CD4+ (CD45RO-CD45RA+) and naive CD8+ (CD45RA+CD27bright) T cells. At the DNA level, the sequence is TGCAGCGTTGCGACTAGCGGGGTCACAGATACGCAGTATTTT. This translates into CSVATSGVTDTQYF.